These T cell receptor beta chains were read from a single sample in a study of lymphopenia after photon versus proton radiotherapy. Sequenced by immunoSEQ multiplex PCR; TCRdb stores in-frame clones only, minus some. The sample contains fewer than 70,000 clones, about 89% of which appear only once. Sequences were derived from peripheral blood, sampled from a patient treated with proton-based radiotherapy. These receptors were taken from a man older than 75 with esophageal cancer. Each CDR3 is given with its conserved first and last residue. The D gene is left open where the match is weak. Some rows mark clone size as missing; the rest say once, few, many or name a class of expanded clone.

D gene	CDR3 length	J gene	clone size	V gene	CDR3 protein	CDR3 DNA
.	14	TRBJ2-7	.	TRBV5-1	CASSLVQSLGEQYF	TGCGCCAGCAGCTTGGTACAGTCTCTCGGCGAGCAGTACTTC
.	12	TRBJ2-1	few	TRBV7-2	CASSTGTPKQFF	TGTGCCAGCAGCACCGGGACGCCCAAGCAGTTCTTC
TRBD2	17	TRBJ2-1	.	TRBV11-2	CASSLARYSGIYNEQFF	TGTGCCAGCAGCTTAGCAAGGTATAGCGGGATCTACAATGAGCAGTTCTTC
.	14	TRBJ2-5	once	TRBV5-4	CASSEGGTDETQYF	TGTGCCAGCAGCGAGGGGGGCACCGACGAGACCCAGTACTTC
.	11	TRBJ2-1	few	TRBV20-1	CSAERYNEQFF	TGCAGTGCCGAGAGGTACAATGAGCAGTTCTTC
TRBD2	17	TRBJ2-3	.	TRBV5-1	CASSFGSGGANTDTQYF	TGCGCCAGCAGCTTCGGTAGCGGGGGGGCGAACACAGATACGCAGTATTTT
TRBD1	14	TRBJ1-6	.	TRBV19	CASSYGTANSPLHF	TGTGCCAGTAGCTACGGGACAGCCAATTCACCCCTCCACTTT
TRBD1	14	TRBJ2-7	.	TRBV9	CASSVRDSSYEQYF	TGTGCCAGCAGCGTTAGGGACAGCTCCTACGAGCAGTACTTC
.	14	TRBJ2-2	once	TRBV19	CASSIYGENGELFF	TGTGCCAGTAGTATCTATGGGGAGAACGGGGAGCTGTTTTTT
.	14	TRBJ1-1	.	TRBV2	CASRDTGTSSEAFF	TGTGCCAGCAGAGACACAGGGACGTCTTCTGAAGCTTTCTTT
TRBD1	14	TRBJ2-3	.	TRBV4-3	CASSQDRGQFTQYF	TGCGCCAGCAGCCAAGATAGGGGGCAATTTACGCAGTATTTT
.	15	TRBJ2-5	.	TRBV2	CASSGPQGQEETQYF	TGTGCCAGCAGTGGTCCTCAGGGGCAGGAAGAGACCCAGTACTTC
.	11	TRBJ2-7	once	TRBV19	CASSNAYEQYF	TGTGCCAGTAGTAATGCGTACGAGCAGTACTTC
TRBD1	15	TRBJ2-2	.	TRBV6-5	CASSKGTGYTGELFF	TGTGCCAGCAGCAAGGGGACAGGATACACCGGGGAGCTGTTTTTT
.	17	TRBJ2-1	once	TRBV9	CASSVEAVPRIPNEQFF	TGTGCCAGCAGCGTAGAGGCTGTACCCCGCATCCCCAATGAGCAGTTCTTC
.	13	TRBJ1-1	.	TRBV5-1	CASTLRADTEAFF	TGCGCCAGCACGTTGAGGGCGGACACTGAAGCTTTCTTT
TRBD1	14	TRBJ2-5	.	TRBV7-9	CASSQARDSPEQYF	TGTGCCAGCAGCCAAGCCCGGGACAGTCCAGAGCAGTACTTC
.	14	TRBJ1-2	.	TRBV27	CASSSAGAVYGYTF	TGCGCCAGCAGTTCGGCTGGTGCCGTCTATGGCTACACCTTC